This T cell receptor beta chain stems from a study of cytomegalovirus exposure and HLA in healthy donors. Clones were sequenced by immunoSEQ multiplex PCR, and TCRdb holds only the in-frame ones, with some missing. The table records about 140,000 clones, approximately 87% of them present only once. CDR3 length: 11 residues. Germline lookup yields CDR1 DFQATT and CDR2 SNEGSKA (reference sequence). Trimming took 1 base from V and 7 from J, leaving 7 bases between them. The rearrangement joins TRBV20-1 to TRBJ1-1; unclear D gene. Sequenced: PBMCs. This clonotype was sampled from a man between 18 and 35 years old in good health and CMV-seronegative. The CDR3 reads CSARGSYEAFF. In nucleotides, the CDR3 is TGCAGTGCTAGAGGTAGCTATGAAGCTTTCTTT.